The present TCR beta chain was sequenced within a study of a mutant IDH1 vaccine in newly diagnosed glioma. As for time point: baseline, week 1 (first vaccination visit). The treatment is: pre-vaccination baseline after standard-of-care therapy. Germline V lookup: CDR1 LNHDA, CDR2 SQIVND (reference sequence). The CDR3 is 13 amino acids. Trimming took 7 bases from V and 10 from J, leaving 19 bases between them. Sequencing used immunoSEQ multiplex PCR; TCRdb keeps in-frame clones, though not all of them. The sample holds about 54,000 clones, roughly 80% seen once. This clonotype was obtained from a man in his late teens or twenties with glioma. The rearrangement joins TRBV19 to TRBJ1-2, with D possibly TRBD1 on 5 matching bases. The sample was PBMCs, taken from a glioma patient treated with radiotherapy, temozolomide or both. The CDR3 is CASTGRGAMHYTF. The CDR3 nucleotides are TGTGCCAGTACGGGGCGTGGGGCCATGCACTACACCTTC.